This T cell receptor beta chain originates from a study of cytomegalovirus exposure and HLA in healthy donors. 60 Vbeta and 13 Jbeta primers were used in PCR. The method was immunoSEQ multiplex PCR; TCRdb's version includes in-frame clones alone and lacks a portion of them. The sample has 160,000 or so clones; less than 90% are singletons. This clone was recorded only once. CDR3 length: 16 residues. Trimming took 3 bases from V and 1 from J, leaving 12 bases between them. Germline V gene sequence: CDR1 KGHSH, CDR2 LQKENI. This clonotype was sampled from a man aged 25-40 years in good health and CMV-seronegative. Source material: PBMCs. The chain is built from TRBV18 and TRBJ2-2, with TRBD1 as a possible D gene (6 bases). CDR3 in amino acids: CASSPTARGNTGELFF. The CDR3 nucleotides read TGTGCCAGCTCACCTACGGCCAGGGGGAACACCGGGGAGCTGTTTTTT.